This T cell receptor (beta chain) was recovered during a study of long-term antiretroviral therapy in people with HIV. Study-wide findings and caveats: Clones expanded before ART dominated the repertoire at all time points. CDR3 length ranges were narrower in HIV repertoires than in controls.

People in the study who had HIV all got their treatment in the United States. Every specimen held between about 0.9-10 million cryopreserved PBMC. These were thawed and washed before DNA extraction. The length of the CDR3 is 13 residues. This clone was detected once. The antigen remains undetermined. This was the immunoSEQ v3.0 assay at survey level. Profiling relied on immunoSEQ multiplex PCR, and the TCRdb table lists in-frame clones only, not all of them. The table lists 30,000 to 35,000 clones, about 70% of them singletons, with 3% to 3.5% in the top ten. The material sequenced was unsorted PBMCs, taken 3 years after starting antiretroviral therapy. The TCR originated in a middle-aged man with HIV. The rearrangement joins TRBV21-1 to TRBJ2-1. TRBV21-1 corresponds to a pseudogene. CDR3 coding DNA: TGTGCCAGCAACCAGAGCTCCTACAATGAGCAGTTCTTC. Translated, it gives CASNQSSYNEQFF.